This T cell receptor beta chain was sequenced for a study of beta chain features in type 1 diabetes. Germline lookup yields CDR1 MNHEY and CDR2 SMNVEV (reference sequence). With 0 bases removed from V and 13 bases from J, the gap between germline ends came to 15 bases. The CDR3 loop spans 13 amino acids. All of the isolated RNA was reverse transcribed, so expressed TCRB transcripts were sequenced. This table comes from immunoSEQ multiplex PCR, and its TCRdb copy is limited to in-frame clones, with some not included. Here the sample spans 150,000 to 200,000 clones, 10% to 15% being singletons. Material: central memory CD4+ T cells from blood. This chain joins TRBV27 and TRBJ1-1, with D possibly being TRBD1 (5 bases). This TCR was sampled from a young woman in good health. The CDR3 sequence: CASSLSRQGPVFF. The CDR3, as DNA: TGTGCCAGCAGTTTATCTCGGCAGGGCCCGGTTTTCTTT.